This TCR beta chain was identified in a study of cytomegalovirus exposure and HLA in healthy donors. Primers: 60 Vbeta forward and 13 Jbeta reverse. The data were produced by immunoSEQ multiplex PCR, yet TCRdb's version contains in-frame clones alone and is incomplete. Among about 250,000 clones listed, roughly 80% were seen once. General observations from the study: TCR beta chain V- and J-gene trimming was linked, in a later analysis, to a missense variant in DCLRE1C.

Remarks on this clone: Its antigen is unknown.

Germline V lookup: CDR1 MDHEN, CDR2 SYDVKM. Trimming left V 2 bases short and J 7 bases short, with 8 bases between. This CDR3 has 12 residues. This receptor was identified in a girl aged 2 to 10 in good health and CMV-seronegative. Sequencing was performed on PBMCs. This chain uses TRBV28 with TRBJ1-2, with D unclear. The CDR3 region is CASSLSKAGYTF. For the CDR3, the DNA is TGTGCCAGCAGTTTAAGTAAAGCTGGCTACACCTTC.